This T cell receptor (beta chain) was captured in a study of CD8+ T cells in alopecia areata. Study as a whole: Those treated were given oral tofacitinib at 5 to 10 mg twice daily. Study-level points and caveats: Many expanded lesional clones persisted during tofacitinib (in both scalp and blood). Scalp samples also contribute reads from the resident alphabeta T cells found in normal skin.

Treatment of the sample: oral pan-JAK inhibitor, 5-10 mg twice daily. Those with alopecia areata gave lesional scalp punch biopsies and peripheral blood. In the case of this clone: The antigen is unknown.

Extraction of RNA preceded its reverse transcription into cDNA, which served as the sequencing template. Data came from immunoSEQ multiplex PCR; TCRdb stores just in-frame clones and leaves some out. The data show 200,000 to 250,000 clones, about three fifths seen once. The clonotype was recovered from a human donor with alopecia areata. Specimen: CD4+ T cells sorted from blood, collected at week 4, from a patient treated with tofacitinib.

The CDR3: CAWSRRDSWRAFF. The CDR3 nucleotides are TGTGCCTGGAGTCGTCGGGACTCCTGGAGAGCTTTCTTT. V usage is TRBV30 and J usage is TRBJ1-1, with D perhaps TRBD1 (5 bases). The V gene's germline CDR1 is GTSNPN and CDR2 SVGIG (reference sequence). Trimming took 2 bases from V and 10 from J, leaving 17 bases between them. There are 13 residues in the CDR3.